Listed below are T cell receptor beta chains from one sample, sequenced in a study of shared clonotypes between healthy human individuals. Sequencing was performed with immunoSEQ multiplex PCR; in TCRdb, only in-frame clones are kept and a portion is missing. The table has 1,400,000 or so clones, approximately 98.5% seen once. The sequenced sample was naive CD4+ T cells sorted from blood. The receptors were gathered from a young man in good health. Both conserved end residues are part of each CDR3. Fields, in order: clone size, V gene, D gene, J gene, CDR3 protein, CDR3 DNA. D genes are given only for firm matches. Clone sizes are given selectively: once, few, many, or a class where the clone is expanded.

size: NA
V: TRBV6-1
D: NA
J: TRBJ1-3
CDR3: CASSAWSSGNTIYF
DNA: TGTGCCAGCAGTGCTTGGTCGTCTGGAAACACCATATATTTT

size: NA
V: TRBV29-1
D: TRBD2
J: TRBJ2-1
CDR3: CSVNSGRAYNEQFF
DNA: TGCAGCGTGAACAGCGGGAGGGCCTACAATGAGCAGTTCTTC

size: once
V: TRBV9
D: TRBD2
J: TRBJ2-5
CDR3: CASSLGLAGETQYF
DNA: TGTGCCAGCAGCCTAGGACTAGCGGGAGAGACCCAGTACTTC

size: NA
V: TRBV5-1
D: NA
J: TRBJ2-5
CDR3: CASSFEGETQYF
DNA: TGCGCCAGCAGCTTCGAGGGAGAGACCCAGTACTTC

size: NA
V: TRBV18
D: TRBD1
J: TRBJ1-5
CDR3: CASSLLDREGQPQHF
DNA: TGTGCCAGCTCACTTTTGGACAGGGAGGGTCAGCCCCAGCATTTT

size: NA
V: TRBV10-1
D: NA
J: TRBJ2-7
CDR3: CASSESGRWEQYF
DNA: TGCGCCAGCAGTGAGTCGGGGCGCTGGGAGCAGTACTTC

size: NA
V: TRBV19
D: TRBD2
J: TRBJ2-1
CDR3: CASSKRAGVSNEQFF
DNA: TGTGCCAGTAGTAAACGAGCGGGAGTCTCGAATGAGCAGTTCTTC

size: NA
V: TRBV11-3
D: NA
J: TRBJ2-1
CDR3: CASSLTYNEQFF
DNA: TGTGCCAGCAGCTTAACCTACAATGAGCAGTTCTTC

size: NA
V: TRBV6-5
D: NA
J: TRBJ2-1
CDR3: CASSSGGFSYNEQFF
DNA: TGTGCCAGCAGTTCCGGGGGATTCTCCTACAATGAGCAGTTCTTC

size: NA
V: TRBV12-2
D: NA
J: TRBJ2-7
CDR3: CASTLARVVDSARGQSSYEQYF
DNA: TGTGCAAGTACCTTAGCGCGAGTGGTTGACAGCGCACGGGGTCAGAGCTCCTACGAGCAGTACTTC

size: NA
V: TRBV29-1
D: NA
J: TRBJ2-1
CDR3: CSVEKANEQFF
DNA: TGCAGCGTTGAGAAGGCCAATGAGCAGTTCTTC

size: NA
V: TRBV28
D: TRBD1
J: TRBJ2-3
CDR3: CASSEDRGGTDTQYF
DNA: TGTGCCAGCAGTGAGGACAGGGGGGGCACAGATACGCAGTATTTT

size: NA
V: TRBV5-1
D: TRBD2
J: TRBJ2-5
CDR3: CASSLVSGSGQETQYF
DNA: TGCGCCAGCAGCTTGGTGAGCGGGAGTGGGCAAGAGACCCAGTACTTC

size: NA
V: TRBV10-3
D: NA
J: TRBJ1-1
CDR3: CAISEAGQSLNAFF
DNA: TGTGCCATCAGTGAGGCTGGACAGTCTCTAAACGCTTTCTTT

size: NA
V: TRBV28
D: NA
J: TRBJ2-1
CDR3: CASSLDVAANEQFF
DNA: TGTGCCAGCAGTTTGGATGTAGCAGCCAATGAGCAGTTCTTC

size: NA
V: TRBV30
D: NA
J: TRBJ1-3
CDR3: CAWSGGSGNTIYF
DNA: TGTGCCTGGAGTGGTGGCTCGGGAAACACCATATATTTT

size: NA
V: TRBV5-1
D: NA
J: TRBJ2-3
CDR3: CASTPGRGRSTDTQYF
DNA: TGCGCCAGCACCCCAGGTAGGGGCCGGAGCACAGATACGCAGTATTTT

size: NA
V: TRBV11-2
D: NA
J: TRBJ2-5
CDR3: CASSPPQIQETQYF
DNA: TGTGCCAGCAGCCCCCCACAGATCCAAGAGACCCAGTACTTC

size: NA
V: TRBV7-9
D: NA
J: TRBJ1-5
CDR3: CASSLYLGSNQPQHF
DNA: TGTGCCAGCAGCTTATATCTCGGGAGCAATCAGCCCCAGCATTTT

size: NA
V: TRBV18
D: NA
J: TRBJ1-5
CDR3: CASSPTSLQPQHF
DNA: TGTGCCAGCTCACCAACTTCACTTCAGCCCCAGCATTTT

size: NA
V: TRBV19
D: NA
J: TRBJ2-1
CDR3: CASSLESTYNEQFF
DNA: TGTGCCAGTAGTTTGGAGTCAACCTACAATGAGCAGTTCTTC

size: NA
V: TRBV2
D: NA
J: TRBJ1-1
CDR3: CASGQHTEAFF
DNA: TGTGCCAGCGGACAGCACACTGAAGCTTTCTTT

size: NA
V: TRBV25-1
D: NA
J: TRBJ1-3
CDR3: CALVRGGSGNTIYF
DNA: TGTGCCCTTGTCCGCGGGGGCAGCGGAAACACCATATATTTT

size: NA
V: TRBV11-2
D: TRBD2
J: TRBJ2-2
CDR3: CATRLAGNTGELFF
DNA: TGTGCCACCCGACTAGCGGGGAACACCGGGGAGCTGTTTTTT

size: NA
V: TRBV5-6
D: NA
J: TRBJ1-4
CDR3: CASSSRGRNEKLFF
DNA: TGTGCCAGCAGCTCCAGGGGAAGGAATGAAAAACTGTTTTTT

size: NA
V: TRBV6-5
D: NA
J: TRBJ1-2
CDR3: CASRAGGGHGYTF
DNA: TGTGCCAGCAGGGCGGGGGGAGGTCATGGCTACACCTTC

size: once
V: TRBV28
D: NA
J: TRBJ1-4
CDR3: CASSLIEQAGAEKLFF
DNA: TGTGCCAGCAGTTTAATCGAGCAGGCAGGCGCTGAAAAACTGTTTTTT

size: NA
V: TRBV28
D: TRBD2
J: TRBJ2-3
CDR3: CASSPASGSRGDTQYF
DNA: TGTGCCAGCAGCCCCGCTAGCGGGAGCCGTGGGGATACGCAGTATTTT

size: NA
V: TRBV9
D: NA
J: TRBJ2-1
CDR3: CASSVGGRDEQFF
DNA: TGTGCCAGCAGCGTAGGGGGCAGGGATGAGCAGTTCTTC

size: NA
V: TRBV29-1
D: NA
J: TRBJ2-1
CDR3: CSAAFPQAGGNEQFF
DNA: TGCAGCGCCGCGTTCCCCCAGGCCGGGGGAAATGAGCAGTTCTTC

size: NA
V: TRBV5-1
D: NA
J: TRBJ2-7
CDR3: CASSLGRRSSHYEQYF
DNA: TGCGCCAGCAGCTTGGGGCGACGTAGTTCCCACTACGAGCAGTACTTC

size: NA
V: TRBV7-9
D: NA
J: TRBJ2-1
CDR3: CASSFKVGPSYNEQFF
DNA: TGTGCCAGCAGCTTTAAAGTGGGCCCCTCCTACAATGAGCAGTTCTTC

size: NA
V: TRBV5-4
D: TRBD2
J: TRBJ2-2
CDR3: CASSQGLAGKVYTGELFF
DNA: TGTGCCAGCAGCCAAGGACTAGCGGGAAAGGTTTACACCGGGGAGCTGTTTTTT

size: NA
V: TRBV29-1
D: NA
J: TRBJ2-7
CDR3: CSVGGPSAYEQYF
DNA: TGCAGCGTTGGGGGACCTTCCGCCTACGAGCAGTACTTC

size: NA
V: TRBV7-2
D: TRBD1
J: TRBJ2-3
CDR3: CASSLAGTGGPSTDTQYF
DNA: TGTGCCAGCAGCTTAGCCGGGACAGGGGGCCCTAGCACAGATACGCAGTATTTT

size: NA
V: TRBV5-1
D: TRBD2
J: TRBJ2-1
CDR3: CASSLNGLAGSSYNEQFF
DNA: TGCGCCAGCAGCTTGAATGGACTAGCGGGAAGCTCCTACAATGAGCAGTTCTTC

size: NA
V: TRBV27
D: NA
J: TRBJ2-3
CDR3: CASSLPGGSSSTDTQYF
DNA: TGTGCCAGCAGTTTACCCGGTGGTAGCAGTAGCACAGATACGCAGTATTTT

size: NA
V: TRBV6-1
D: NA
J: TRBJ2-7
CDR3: CASSDGYEQYF
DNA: TGTGCCAGCAGTGACGGATACGAGCAGTACTTC

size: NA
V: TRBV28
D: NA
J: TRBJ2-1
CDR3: CASIGSASYNEQFF
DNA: TGTGCCAGCATCGGTAGCGCCTCCTACAATGAGCAGTTCTTC

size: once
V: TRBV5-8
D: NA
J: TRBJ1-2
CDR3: CASTLKREANYGYTF
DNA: TGTGCCAGCACGCTGAAACGGGAAGCTAACTATGGCTACACCTTC

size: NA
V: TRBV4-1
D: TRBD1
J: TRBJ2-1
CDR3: CASSKGQEPYNEQFF
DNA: TGCGCCAGCAGCAAAGGACAGGAGCCTTACAATGAGCAGTTCTTC

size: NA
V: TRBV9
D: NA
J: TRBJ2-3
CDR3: CASSVGLGRGDTQYF
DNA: TGTGCCAGCAGCGTAGGACTTGGGCGTGGAGATACGCAGTATTTT

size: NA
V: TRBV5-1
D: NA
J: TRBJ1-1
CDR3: CASSLATPGEAFF
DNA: TGCGCCAGCAGCTTGGCGACTCCAGGTGAAGCTTTCTTT

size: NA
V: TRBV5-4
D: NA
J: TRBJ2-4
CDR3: CASSLDGGPAKNIQYF
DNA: TGTGCCAGCAGCTTGGATGGGGGACCAGCCAAAAACATTCAGTACTTC

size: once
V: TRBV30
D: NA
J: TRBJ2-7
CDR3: CAWSPGVYEQYF
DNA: TGTGCCTGGAGTCCGGGGGTTTACGAGCAGTACTTC

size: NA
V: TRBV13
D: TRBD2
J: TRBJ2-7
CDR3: CASGSPTSGSYEQYF
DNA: TGTGCCAGCGGTTCGCCGACTAGCGGATCCTACGAGCAGTACTTC

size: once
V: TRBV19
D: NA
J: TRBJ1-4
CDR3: CASSISGQKNEKLFF
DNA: TGTGCCAGTAGTATCTCAGGACAGAAGAATGAAAAACTGTTTTTT

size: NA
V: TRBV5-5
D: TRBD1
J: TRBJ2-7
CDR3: CASSLKTGATYEQYF
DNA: TGTGCCAGCAGCTTGAAAACAGGGGCGACCTACGAGCAGTACTTC

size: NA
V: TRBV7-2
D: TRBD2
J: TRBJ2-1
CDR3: CASSFRRHSGTTSYNEQFF
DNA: TGTGCCAGCAGCTTTAGGAGGCATTCCGGGACTACATCCTACAATGAGCAGTTCTTC

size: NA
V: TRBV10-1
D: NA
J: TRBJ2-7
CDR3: CASSDQGRAYSYEQYF
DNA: TGCGCCAGCAGTGACCAGGGTAGGGCATACTCCTACGAGCAGTACTTC

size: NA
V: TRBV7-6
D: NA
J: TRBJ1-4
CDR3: CASSLIQGEKLFF
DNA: TGTGCCAGCAGCTTAATTCAGGGGGAAAAACTGTTTTTT

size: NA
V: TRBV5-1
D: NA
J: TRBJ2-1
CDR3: CASSLDTGPSSYNEQFF
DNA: TGCGCCAGCAGCTTGGATACAGGGCCCAGCTCCTACAATGAGCAGTTCTTC

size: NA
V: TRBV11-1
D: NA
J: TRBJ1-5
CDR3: CASSRDSNQPQHF
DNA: TGTGCCAGCAGCCGGGATAGCAATCAGCCCCAGCATTTT

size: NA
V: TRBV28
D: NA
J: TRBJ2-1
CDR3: CASAGSGREQFF
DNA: TGTGCCAGCGCCGGGAGCGGCCGGGAGCAGTTCTTC

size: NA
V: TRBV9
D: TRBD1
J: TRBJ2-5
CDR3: CASSLDRAGGTQYF
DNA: TGTGCCAGCAGCCTTGACCGTGCAGGGGGGACCCAGTACTTC

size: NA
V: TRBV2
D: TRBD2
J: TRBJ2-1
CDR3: CASRERELYNEQFF
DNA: TGTGCCAGCAGGGAGCGGGAGTTGTACAATGAGCAGTTCTTC

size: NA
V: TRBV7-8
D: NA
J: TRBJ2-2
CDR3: CASSLRRMNTGELFF
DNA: TGTGCCAGCAGCTTAAGGCGGATGAACACCGGGGAGCTGTTTTTT

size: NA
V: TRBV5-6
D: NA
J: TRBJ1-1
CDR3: CASRRATGNSWVNTEAFF
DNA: TGTGCCAGCAGACGCGCAACAGGGAATTCGTGGGTGAACACTGAAGCTTTCTTT

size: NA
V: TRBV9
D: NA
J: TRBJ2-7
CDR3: CASSATGTQPYEQYF
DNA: TGTGCCAGCAGCGCCACCGGGACTCAGCCCTACGAGCAGTACTTC